A selection of T cell receptor beta chains follows, all from one sample in a study of pediatric ulcerative colitis. Measured with immunoSEQ multiplex PCR; TCRdb has only the in-frame clones, and not every one. The sample gives about 35,000 clones, roughly 81% of which show up once; 0.9% to 1.2% is in the top ten. The source material was gut tissue. These receptors all come from a boy younger than 18 with mild ulcerative colitis. Both conserved end residues are part of each CDR3. The D gene is left open where the match is weak. Clone size is given for some rows only: seen once, a few or many times, or a class if the clone is expanded.

CDR3aa: CASSLEGRLHEQYF; CDR3nt: TGTGCCAGCAGCTTAGAAGGAAGGTTGCACGAGCAGTACTTC; j_gene: TRBJ2-7; v_gene: TRBV7-9; d_gene: NA; abundance: few
CDR3aa: CASSEGGDGANVLTF; CDR3nt: TGTGCCAGCAGTGAAGGGGGAGATGGGGCCAACGTCCTGACTTTC; j_gene: TRBJ2-6; v_gene: TRBV25-1; d_gene: NA; abundance: once
CDR3aa: CAWGKGRVVYEQYF; CDR3nt: TGTGCCTGGGGCAAAGGCAGGGTAGTATACGAGCAGTACTTC; j_gene: TRBJ2-7; v_gene: TRBV30; d_gene: NA; abundance: NA
CDR3aa: CASRQGWRNNSPLHF; CDR3nt: TGCGCCAGCAGACAGGGTTGGAGGAATAATTCACCCCTCCACTTT; j_gene: TRBJ1-6; v_gene: TRBV5-1; d_gene: NA; abundance: NA
CDR3aa: CASSDLVPGANEDNSPLHF; CDR3nt: TGCGCCAGCAGCGACCTGGTTCCAGGGGCCAACGAAGATAATTCACCCCTCCACTTT; j_gene: TRBJ1-6; v_gene: TRBV5-1; d_gene: NA; abundance: NA
CDR3aa: CASSQDPPAGGVSYNEQFF; CDR3nt: TGTGCCAGCAGCCAAGATCCCCCAGCGGGGGGGGTCTCCTACAATGAGCAGTTCTTC; j_gene: TRBJ2-1; v_gene: TRBV4-2; d_gene: TRBD2; abundance: NA
CDR3aa: CASSTLMNTEAFF; CDR3nt: TGTGCCAGCAGCACCTTAATGAACACTGAAGCTTTCTTT; j_gene: TRBJ1-1; v_gene: TRBV11-2; d_gene: NA; abundance: NA
CDR3aa: CASSYGAGVTDTQYF; CDR3nt: TGTGCCAGCAGTTATGGAGCGGGAGTAACAGATACGCAGTATTTT; j_gene: TRBJ2-3; v_gene: TRBV6-5; d_gene: TRBD2; abundance: NA
CDR3aa: CASSLKGGTSVAPRYEQYF; CDR3nt: TGCGCCAGCAGCTTGAAGGGCGGGACTAGCGTAGCCCCCCGCTACGAGCAGTACTTC; j_gene: TRBJ2-7; v_gene: TRBV5-1; d_gene: TRBD2; abundance: NA
CDR3aa: CAIKGGQGQETQYF; CDR3nt: TGTGCCATCAAGGGGGGTCAGGGGCAAGAGACCCAGTACTTC; j_gene: TRBJ2-5; v_gene: TRBV10-3; d_gene: NA; abundance: NA
CDR3aa: CASSESWRVATEAFF; CDR3nt: TGTGCCAGCAGTGAATCTTGGAGGGTGGCCACTGAAGCTTTCTTT; j_gene: TRBJ1-1; v_gene: TRBV2; d_gene: NA; abundance: NA
CDR3aa: CAGGIAGEKLFF; CDR3nt: TGTGCCGGGGGTATCGCAGGGGAAAAACTGTTTTTT; j_gene: TRBJ1-4; v_gene: TRBV2; d_gene: NA; abundance: NA
CDR3aa: CASSLADSYYGYTF; CDR3nt: TGCGCCAGCAGCTTGGCCGACAGCTACTATGGCTACACCTTC; j_gene: TRBJ1-2; v_gene: TRBV5-1; d_gene: NA; abundance: NA
CDR3aa: CASSGTDSNQPQHF; CDR3nt: TGTGCCAGCAGCGGGACAGACTCCAATCAGCCCCAGCATTTT; j_gene: TRBJ1-5; v_gene: TRBV9; d_gene: NA; abundance: NA
CDR3aa: CASSPGLGTYNEQFF; CDR3nt: TGTGCCAGCAGCCCAGGACTAGGGACTTACAATGAGCAGTTCTTC; j_gene: TRBJ2-1; v_gene: TRBV7-7; d_gene: TRBD2; abundance: NA
CDR3aa: CASNGTENQPQHF; CDR3nt: TGCGCCAGCAACGGGACGGAAAATCAGCCCCAGCATTTT; j_gene: TRBJ1-5; v_gene: TRBV10-1; d_gene: NA; abundance: few
CDR3aa: CASRSRGGTEAFF; CDR3nt: TGCGCCAGCAGGTCGAGGGGAGGCACTGAAGCTTTCTTT; j_gene: TRBJ1-1; v_gene: TRBV5-1; d_gene: NA; abundance: NA
CDR3aa: CSVVGPGQGGETQYF; CDR3nt: TGCAGCGTTGTGGGGCCGGGACAGGGGGGAGAGACCCAGTACTTC; j_gene: TRBJ2-5; v_gene: TRBV29-1; d_gene: TRBD1; abundance: NA
CDR3aa: CASSTDRGMSNQPQHF; CDR3nt: TGTGCCAGTAGTACTGACAGGGGAATGAGCAATCAGCCCCAGCATTTT; j_gene: TRBJ1-5; v_gene: TRBV19; d_gene: TRBD1; abundance: NA